This TCR beta chain was sequenced during a study of regulatory T cells in long-lasting Graves disease. General study results and limits: Persistent-disease Graves' patients showed less TCR diversity than new cases.

The time point was: newly diagnosed GD, antithyroid drugs for less than 3 months. PBMC RNA was the source of the TCR library. Construction of the TCR beta libraries employed iRepertoire HTBI primers in conjunction with Arm-PCR of CDR3 regions. TCRdb re-analysed the multiplex PCR reads in MiXCR, keeping a single row per CDR3 protein. The profile covers about 320,000 distinct CDR3 sequences, with over 15% appearing a single time and more than 35% taken by the ten largest. As for this clonotype: Its antigen remains unknown.

The sequence was collected from a female donor with Graves disease. Sequenced material: peripheral blood mononuclear cells (PBMCs), taken at new diagnosis, from a patient treated with antithyroid drugs.

The CDR3 DNA sequence: TGTGCCAGACCCGCGGGCTGGGGACTAGCGGGAGGTTCGGGCACCGGGGAGCTGTTTTTT. This gives the protein CARPAGWGLAGGSGTGELFF. The chain carries TRBV27 and TRBJ2-2, with 15 bases lining up with TRBD2. V lost 9 bases to trimming and J lost 4 bases; unmatched junction nucleotides: 18. CDR1 is MNHEY and CDR2 is SMNVEV in the germline V gene (reference sequence). The CDR3 runs to 20 residues.